This T cell receptor beta chain was identified in a study of a mutant IDH1 vaccine in newly diagnosed glioma. About the study: Treatment recipients were approximately 62% male and around 40% female, and their mean age was 40.4 years.

Data came from immunoSEQ multiplex PCR; TCRdb stores just in-frame clones and leaves some out. Found here are 90,000 to 100,000 clones, roughly 90% of them singletons; the top ten hold roughly 0.54%. Study outcomes and limitations: Evidence of vaccine-induced immune responses was documented in around 93% of patients. Whatever changes occurred in top peripheral T cell clonotypes seemed unrelated to pseudoprogression.

On this clone: The antigen is not known.

Described time point: baseline, week 1 (first vaccination visit). As to treatment: pre-vaccination baseline after standard-of-care therapy. Germline CDR1 is SEHNR and CDR2 is FQNEAQ (reference sequence). This CDR3 is 15 amino acids long. With 6 bases removed from V and 8 bases from J, the gap between germline ends came to 22 bases. The material was PBMCs, obtained from a glioma patient treated with radiotherapy, temozolomide or both. The sequence came from a woman between 45 and 65 years old with glioma. The chain employs TRBV7-9 and TRBJ1-2; a weak D match, TRBD1 (5 bases). CDR3 region: CASRYTGARYHGYTF. Written as DNA, the CDR3 is TGTGCCAGCAGGTACACAGGAGCGAGATATCACGGCTACACCTTC. The whole variable domain, remainder taken from reference TRBV7-9 and TRBJ1-2, is DTGVSQNPRHKITKRGQNVTFRCDPISEHNRLYWYRQTLGQGPEFLTYFQNEAQLEKSRLLSDRFSAERPKGSFSTLEIQRTEQGDSAMYLCASRYTGARYHGYTFGSGTRLTVV.